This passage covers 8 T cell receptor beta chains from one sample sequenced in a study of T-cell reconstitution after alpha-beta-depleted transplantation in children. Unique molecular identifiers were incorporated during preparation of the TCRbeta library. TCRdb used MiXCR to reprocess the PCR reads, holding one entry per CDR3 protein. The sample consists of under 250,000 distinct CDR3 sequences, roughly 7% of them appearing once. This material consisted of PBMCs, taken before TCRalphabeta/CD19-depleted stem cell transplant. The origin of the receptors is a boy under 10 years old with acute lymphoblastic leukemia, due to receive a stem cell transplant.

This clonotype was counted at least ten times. The CDR3 sequence is CASSPLLGGPSYNEQFF. CDR3 DNA: TGTGCCAGCAGCCCACTCCTTGGGGGACCCTCCTACAATGAGCAGTTCTTC. The chain recombines TRBV6-1 with TRBJ2-1; D may be TRBD1 or TRBD2 (5 bases each). Trimming took 6 bases from V and 0 from J, leaving 18 bases between them. Germline V gene data show CDR1 as MNHNS and CDR2 as SASEGT. The CDR3 is 17 amino acids.

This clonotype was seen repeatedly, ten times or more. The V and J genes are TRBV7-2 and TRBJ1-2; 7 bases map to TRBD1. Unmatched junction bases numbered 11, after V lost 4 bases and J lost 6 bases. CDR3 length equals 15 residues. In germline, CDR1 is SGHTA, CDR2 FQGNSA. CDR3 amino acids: CASSSYRGKGDGYTF. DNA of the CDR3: TGTGCCAGCAGCTCCTACAGGGGTAAAGGGGATGGCTACACCTTC.

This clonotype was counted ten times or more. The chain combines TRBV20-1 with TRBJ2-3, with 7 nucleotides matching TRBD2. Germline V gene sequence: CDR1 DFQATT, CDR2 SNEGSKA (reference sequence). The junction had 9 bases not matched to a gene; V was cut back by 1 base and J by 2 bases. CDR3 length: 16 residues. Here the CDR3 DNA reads TGCAGTGCTAGAGGGGTCGGCGGGAGCACCACAGATACGCAGTATTTT. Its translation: CSARGVGGSTTDTQYF.

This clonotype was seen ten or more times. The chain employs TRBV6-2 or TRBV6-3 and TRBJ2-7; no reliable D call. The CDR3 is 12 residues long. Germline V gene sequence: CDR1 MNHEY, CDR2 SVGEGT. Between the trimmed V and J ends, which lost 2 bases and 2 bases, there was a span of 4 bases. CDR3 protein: CASSYTPYEQYF. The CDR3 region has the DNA TGTGCCAGCAGTTACACCCCCTACGAGCAGTACTTC.

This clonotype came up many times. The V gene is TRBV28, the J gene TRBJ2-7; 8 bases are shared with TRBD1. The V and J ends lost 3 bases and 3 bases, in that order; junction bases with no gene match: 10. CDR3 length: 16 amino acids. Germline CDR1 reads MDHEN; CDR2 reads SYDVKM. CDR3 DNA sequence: TGTGCCAGCAGTTTGACGCTAGGACAGGGTATCTACGAGCAGTACTTC. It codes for CASSLTLGQGIYEQYF.

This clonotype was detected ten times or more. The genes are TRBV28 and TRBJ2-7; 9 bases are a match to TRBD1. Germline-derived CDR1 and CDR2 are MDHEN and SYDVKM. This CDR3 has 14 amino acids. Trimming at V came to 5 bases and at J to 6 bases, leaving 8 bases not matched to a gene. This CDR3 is CASSPWDRVAEQYF. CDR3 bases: TGTGCCAGCAGTCCATGGGACAGGGTGGCCGAGCAGTACTTC.

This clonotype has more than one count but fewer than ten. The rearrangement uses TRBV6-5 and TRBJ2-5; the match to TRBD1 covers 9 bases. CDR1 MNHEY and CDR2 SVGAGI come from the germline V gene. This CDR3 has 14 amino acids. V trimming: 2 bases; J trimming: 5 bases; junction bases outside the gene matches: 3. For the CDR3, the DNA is TGTGCCAGCAGTTACCGGACAGGGGAGGAGACCCAGTACTTC. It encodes CASSYRTGEETQYF.

The chain's CDR3 is CATSGGAGTGELFF. The DNA of the CDR3 is TGTGCCACCAGCGGGGGGGCAGGGACCGGGGAGCTGTTTTTT. This chain uses TRBV24-1 with TRBJ2-2; TRBD2 matches 8 bases. J gave up 5 bases and V 7 bases, and 5 bases lay outside the gene matches. Germline V lookup: CDR1 KGHDR, CDR2 SFDVKD. The CDR3 totals 14 residues.